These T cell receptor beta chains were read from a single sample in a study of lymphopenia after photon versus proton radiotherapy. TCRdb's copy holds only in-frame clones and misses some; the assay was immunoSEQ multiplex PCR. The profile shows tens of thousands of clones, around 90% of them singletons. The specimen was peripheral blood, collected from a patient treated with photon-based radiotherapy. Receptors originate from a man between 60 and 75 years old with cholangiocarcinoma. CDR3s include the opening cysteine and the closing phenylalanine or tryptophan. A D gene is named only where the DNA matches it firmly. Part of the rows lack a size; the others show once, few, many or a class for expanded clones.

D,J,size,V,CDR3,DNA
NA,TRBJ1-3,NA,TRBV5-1,CASSLSSGSGNTIYF,TGCGCCAGCAGCTTGAGTTCGGGCTCTGGAAACACCATATATTTT
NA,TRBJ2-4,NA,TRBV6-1,CASSPLIAKNIQYF,TGTGCCAGCAGCCCTTTAATAGCCAAAAACATTCAGTACTTC
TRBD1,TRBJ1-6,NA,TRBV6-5,CASSKGTVNSPLHF,TGTGCCAGCAGTAAAGGGACAGTTAATTCACCCCTCCACTTT
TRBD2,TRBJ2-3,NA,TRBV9,CASSVESSGSMSQYF,TGTGCCAGCAGCGTAGAGAGTAGCGGGAGCATGTCGCAGTATTTT
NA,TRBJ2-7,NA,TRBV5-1,CASSLGGGFYEQYF,TGCGCCAGCAGCTTGGGTGGCGGATTCTACGAGCAGTACTTC
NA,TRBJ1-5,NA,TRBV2,CASSESGDNQPQHF,TGTGCCAGCAGTGAATCAGGGGACAATCAGCCCCAGCATTTT
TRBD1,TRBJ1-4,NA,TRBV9,CASSERGQGAWEKLFF,TGTGCCAGCAGCGAGAGGGGACAGGGGGCATGGGAAAAACTGTTTTTT
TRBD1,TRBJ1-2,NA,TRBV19,CASSIDRTGDYGYTF,TGTGCCAGTAGTATAGACCGGACAGGGGACTATGGCTACACCTTC
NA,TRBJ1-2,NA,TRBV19,CASPILWGARAANGYTF,TGTGCCAGTCCAATCCTTTGGGGCGCCAGGGCAGCGAATGGCTACACCTTC
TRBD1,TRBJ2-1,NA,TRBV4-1,CASSRRSRTGTYNEQFF,TGCGCCAGCAGCCGGAGATCCCGGACAGGGACATACAATGAGCAGTTCTTC
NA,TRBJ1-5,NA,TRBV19,CASSYGNQPQHF,TGTGCCAGTAGTTACGGCAATCAGCCCCAGCATTTT
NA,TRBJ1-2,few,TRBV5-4,CASSLDQLVRGYTF,TGTGCCAGCAGCCTGGACCAGCTCGTAAGGGGCTACACCTTC